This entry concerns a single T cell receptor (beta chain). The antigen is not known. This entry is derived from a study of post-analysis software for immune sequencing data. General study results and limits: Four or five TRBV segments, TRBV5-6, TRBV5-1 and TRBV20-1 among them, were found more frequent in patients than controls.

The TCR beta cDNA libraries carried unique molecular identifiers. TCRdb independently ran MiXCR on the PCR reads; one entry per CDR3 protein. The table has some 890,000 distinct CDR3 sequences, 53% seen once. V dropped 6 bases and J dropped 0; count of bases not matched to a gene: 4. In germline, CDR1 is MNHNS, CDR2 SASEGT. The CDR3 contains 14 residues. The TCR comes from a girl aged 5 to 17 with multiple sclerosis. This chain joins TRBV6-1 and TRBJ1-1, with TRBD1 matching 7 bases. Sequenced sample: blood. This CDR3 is CASRSGGLNTEAFF. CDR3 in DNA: TGTGCCAGCAGATCAGGGGGGCTGAACACTGAAGCTTTCTTT.